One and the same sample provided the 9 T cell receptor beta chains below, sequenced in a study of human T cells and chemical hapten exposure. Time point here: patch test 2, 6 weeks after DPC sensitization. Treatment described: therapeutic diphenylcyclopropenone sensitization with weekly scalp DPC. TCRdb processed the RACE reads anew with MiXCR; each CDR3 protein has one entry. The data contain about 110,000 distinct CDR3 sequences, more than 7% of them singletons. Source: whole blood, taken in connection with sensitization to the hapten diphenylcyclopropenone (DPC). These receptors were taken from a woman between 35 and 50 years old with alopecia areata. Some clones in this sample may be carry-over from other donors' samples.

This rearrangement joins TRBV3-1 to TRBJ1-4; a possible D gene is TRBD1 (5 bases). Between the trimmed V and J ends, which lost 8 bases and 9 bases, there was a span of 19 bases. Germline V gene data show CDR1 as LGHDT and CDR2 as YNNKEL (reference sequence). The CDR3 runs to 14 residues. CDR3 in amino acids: CASSQMAGQKKLFF. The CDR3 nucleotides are TGTGCCAGCTCCCAAATGGCGGGGCAGAAAAAACTGTTTTTT.

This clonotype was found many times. The CDR3 is CASSSRDRGLEETQYF. In DNA form, the CDR3 reads TGTGCCAGCAGCTCCCGGGACAGGGGGCTGGAAGAGACCCAGTACTTC. The chain employs TRBV9 and TRBJ2-5, with 12 bases fitting TRBD1. This CDR3 is built from 16 residues. The V gene's germline CDR1 is SGDLS and CDR2 YYNGEE. J lost 3 bases, V lost 4 bases, and 7 bases had no gene match.

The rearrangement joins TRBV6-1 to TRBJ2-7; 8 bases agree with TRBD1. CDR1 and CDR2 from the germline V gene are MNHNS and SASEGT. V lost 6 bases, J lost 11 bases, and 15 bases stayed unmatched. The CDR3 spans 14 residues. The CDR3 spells CASRIGTGLSEKYF. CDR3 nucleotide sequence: TGTGCCAGCAGAATAGGGACAGGATTAAGTGAGAAGTACTTC.

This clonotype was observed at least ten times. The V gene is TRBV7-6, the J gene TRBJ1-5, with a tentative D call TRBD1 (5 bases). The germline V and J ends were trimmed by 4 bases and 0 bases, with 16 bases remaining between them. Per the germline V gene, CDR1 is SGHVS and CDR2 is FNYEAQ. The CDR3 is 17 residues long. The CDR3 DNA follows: TGTGCCAGCAGCTCGAGGGGCAGAAGTTATAGCAATCAGCCCCAGCATTTT. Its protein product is CASSSRGRSYSNQPQHF.

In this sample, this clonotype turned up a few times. The CDR3 sequence is CATSRDATGTYEQYF. CDR3 in DNA: TGTGCCACCAGCAGAGATGCGACAGGGACCTACGAGCAGTACTTC. The chain employs TRBV15 and TRBJ2-7; 7 bases map to TRBD1. Losses at the gene ends were 0 bases for V and 2 bases for J; bases not matched to a gene: 4. CDR3 size: 15 residues. From germline, CDR1 is LNHNV and CDR2 YYDKDF (reference sequence).

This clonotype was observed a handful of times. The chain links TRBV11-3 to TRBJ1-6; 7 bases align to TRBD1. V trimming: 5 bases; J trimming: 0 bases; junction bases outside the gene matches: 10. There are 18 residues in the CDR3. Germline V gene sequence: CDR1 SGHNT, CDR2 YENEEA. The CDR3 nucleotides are TGTGCCAGCAGCCCTTGGGACAGTCCTCGCTCCTATAATTCACCCCTCCACTTT. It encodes CASSPWDSPRSYNSPLHF.

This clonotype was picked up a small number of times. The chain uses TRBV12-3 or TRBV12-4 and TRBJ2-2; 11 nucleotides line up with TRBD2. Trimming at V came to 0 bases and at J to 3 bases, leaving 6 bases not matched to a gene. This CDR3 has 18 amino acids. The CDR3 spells CASSLAGVSGGDTGELFF. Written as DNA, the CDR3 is TGTGCCAGCAGTTTAGCGGGAGTTAGCGGGGGGGACACCGGGGAGCTGTTTTTT.

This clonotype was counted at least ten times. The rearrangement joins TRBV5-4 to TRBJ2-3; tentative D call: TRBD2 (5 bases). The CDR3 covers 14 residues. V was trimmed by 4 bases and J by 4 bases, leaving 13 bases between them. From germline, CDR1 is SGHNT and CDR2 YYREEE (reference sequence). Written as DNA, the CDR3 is TGTGCCAGCAGCCAGGTCCCGAGGGCAGATACGCAGTATTTT. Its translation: CASSQVPRADTQYF.

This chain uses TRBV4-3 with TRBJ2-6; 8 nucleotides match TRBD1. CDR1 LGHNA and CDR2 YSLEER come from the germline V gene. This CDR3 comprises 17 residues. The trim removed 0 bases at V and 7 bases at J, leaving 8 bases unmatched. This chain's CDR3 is CASSQDSRGRGANVLTF. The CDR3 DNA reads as TGCGCCAGCAGCCAAGATAGCAGGGGGCGCGGAGCCAACGTCCTGACTTTC.